Below are 9 T cell receptor beta chains sequenced from a single sample in a study of T cells in Graves' hyperthyroidism and ophthalmopathy (dated by TCRdb to between 2019 and 2020). Library creation used multiplex PCR. The listed sequencing device is Illumina HiSeq 2000. The TCR beta CDR3 regions were amplified from RNA transcripts. The TCR CDR3 was subjected to a first round of RT-PCR using the HTBI primer set and the Qiagen OneStep RT-PCR kit. The public reads were quality trimmed at Q25 with fastp and then assembled into clones with MiXCR by TCRdb, keeping productive beta chains. Each CDR3 protein gets just one entry, which takes the most common genes and DNA from the rows behind it. The sample table contains roughly 550,000 distinct CDR3 sequences; only one count was recorded for roughly a sixth of them. 25% to 30% of the sample belongs to the ten largest clones. Source material: blood. The receptors shown here come from a woman aged 25 to 45 with Graves' ophthalmopathy.

This clonotype was counted ten times or more. Sequence at one end of the junction differs from germline and may be a read error. V is TRBV5-1 and J is TRBJ1-2; TRBD1 agrees at 8 bases. Germline CDR1 and CDR2: SGHRS and YFSETQ. The CDR3 consists of 14 residues. CDR3 nucleotides: TGTGCCAGCAGCTTAGGACAGGGCTCATATGGCTACACCTTC. Protein product: CASSLGQGSYGYTF.

In this sample, this clonotype turned up many times. The V and J genes are TRBV9 and TRBJ2-2; D possibly corresponds to TRBD2 (6 bases). The CDR3 has 16 residues. Trimming took 4 bases from V and 0 from J, leaving 13 bases between them. The germline CDR1 and CDR2 sequences are SGDLS and YYNGEE. The CDR3 bases are TGTGCCAGCAGCCCGAGGGAGGTTTCGAACACCGGGGAGCTGTTTTTT. Translation: CASSPREVSNTGELFF. The whole variable domain, filled in from reference TRBV9 and TRBJ2-2, reads DSGVTQTPKHLITATGQRVTLRCSPRSGDLSVYWYQQSLDQGLQFLIQYYNGEERAKGNILERFSAQQFPDLHSELNLSSLELGDSALYFCASSPREVSNTGELFFGEGSRLTVL.

The rearrangement links TRBV4-3 to TRBJ2-2, with D possibly matching TRBD2 (6 bases). CDR3 length equals 16 residues. The germline gives CDR1 LGHNA, CDR2 YSLEER. V shed 5 bases and J shed 3 bases, with 16 bases lying between them. CDR3 sequence reads: CASSVRAGFHTGELFF. For the CDR3, the DNA is TGCGCCAGCAGCGTTCGGGCGGGATTCCACACCGGGGAGCTGTTTTTT.

This clonotype was counted ten times or more. This chain links TRBV12-3 or TRBV12-4 with TRBJ2-7; D is unresolved. The CDR3 extends over 13 amino acids. V dropped 1 base and J dropped 3 bases, with 7 bases sitting between them. CDR3 sequence (DNA): TGTGCCAGCAGTTTAGGTTCGGTCTACGAGCAGTACTTC. Protein product: CASSLGSVYEQYF.

This clonotype has at least ten counts. The rearrangement links TRBV29-1 to TRBJ2-1; D is undetermined. Germline CDR1 and CDR2: SQVTM and ANQGSEA. The CDR3 extends over 10 amino acids. V lost 4 bases to trimming and J lost 10 bases, with 8 bases between them. The CDR3 DNA sequence: TGCAGCGTTGTAGGCGGAGAGCAGTTCTTC. Translating gives CSVVGGEQFF.

This clonotype was counted many times. The chain combines TRBV5-5 with TRBJ2-3, with 9 bases aligning to TRBD2. The CDR3 sequence is 15 residues long. J lost 2 bases, V lost 0 bases, and 1 base had no gene match. Per germline, CDR1 SGHKS and CDR2 YYEKEE (reference sequence). The CDR3 nucleotides are TGTGCCAGCAGCTTGGCTAGCGGGATCACAGATACGCAGTATTTT. As protein: CASSLASGITDTQYF.

A remark on this clonotype: A much more abundant neighbour one base away suggests this may be a read error. The rearrangement links TRBV7-3 to TRBJ2-1; D gene uncertain. Germline CDR1 SGHTA, CDR2 FQGTGA. This CDR3 is built from 16 residues. The germline V and J ends were trimmed by 5 bases and 8 bases, with 22 bases remaining between them. As DNA, the CDR3 is TGTGCCAGCAGCGAGACGGCAGGCTTTGAGGTCGATGAGCAGTTCTTC. Amino acids: CASSETAGFEVDEQFF.

This clonotype was detected many times. The rearrangement links TRBV11-2 to TRBJ2-7; no clear D. Germline CDR1 reads SGHAT; CDR2 reads FQNNGV. The CDR3 length is 16 residues. V shed 5 bases and J shed 2 bases, with 19 bases lying between them. The CDR3 DNA reads TGTGCCAGCAGCCCTCTTAAGTGGGTTCACACCTACGAGCAGTACTTC. It codes for CASSPLKWVHTYEQYF.

About this clonotype itself: This could be a read error, since a much larger clone is one nucleotide away. The V call is TRBV7-2, the J call TRBJ1-5; no firm D call. Germline values: CDR1 SGHTA, CDR2 FQGNSA. This CDR3 comprises 13 residues. The ends were cut back, 7 bases at V and 5 bases at J, with 12 bases in the middle. DNA of the CDR3: TGTGCCAGCAACCCTATCGCGTATCAGCCCCAGCATTTT. Encoded protein: CASNPIAYQPQHF.